Sequencing of this T cell receptor beta chain was carried out in a study of massively parallel sequencing of T cell beta chains (dated by TCRdb to the late 2000s). About the investigation overall: The study profiled human TCR beta CDR3 diversity in peripheral blood using 5'-RACE, Illumina short-read sequencing and a dedicated short-read assembly strategy. Study-wide conclusions, independent of this receptor: Subsampling showed clonotype counts rising linearly with read number, indicating sequencing depth was far from saturation. Across the 35,000 or so distinct clonotypes, single-copy clonotypes accounted for approximately 62% of clonotypes yet represented only approximately 19% of assemblies. The length of CDR3 beta varied from 21 to 81 nucleotides, with the peak at 45 nucleotides. Because the RNA was pooled from many donors, the results reflect population-average clonotype abundance rather than any individual repertoire. Only about 23,000 (approximately 67%) of the clonotypes could be assigned a unique TRBV gene. TRBV usage was found to range from over 0.009% for TRBV17 to 24% to 25% for TRBV20-1, and TRBJ usage was found to range from about 1.5% for TRBJ2-6 to around 18% for TRBJ2-1. A single sequence read supported most clonotypes (about 70% of the roughly 35,000), and this single-read support could in principle inflate apparent diversity. Preferential PCR amplification of some TRBV and TRBJ sequences may have skewed the reported gene usage frequencies.

Sequencing took place on an Illumina Genome Analyzer II. A RACE product of about 520 bp was obtained after two rounds of nested PCR with TRBC1/TRBC2-specific primers and was gel-purified. First-strand cDNA was synthesized with a TRBC-specific primer plus a template-switching oligonucleotide, by which a 5' anchor for RACE was provided. Since the RACE amplicon was too long to sequence directly with short reads, the amplicon was concatemerized by ligation and then sheared by sonication. PAGE was used to isolate a size fraction of 100 to 300 bp, and that fraction then underwent shotgun sequencing on the Illumina platform. In separate sequencing runs on an Illumina GAII, 18.8 million 36-nt reads and 21.7 million 50-nt single-end reads were generated. The paper's data handling went like this. Assembly of the pooled some 41 million reads was performed with iSSAKE using parameters -m 15, -o 2 and -r 0.7. Seeds for the de novo CDR3 beta assemblies came from reads aligning to the ends of Ensembl TRBV gene predictions that carried unmatched junctional bases. Rather than raw read depth, the number of matching assembled contigs was used to estimate clonotype abundance. Of the assembled clonotypes, 2,098 (about 5.9%) had in-frame stop codons and were removed, leaving about 35,000 productive clonotypes. Of the approximately 300 unique TCR sequences obtained by Sanger sequencing of cloned RACE products, approximately 69% were also present in the Illumina assembly. Through fastp at Q25 and MiXCR, TCRdb rebuilt clones from the public reads, retaining in-frame beta chains. CDR3 protein sequences are deduplicated, and each keeps its most common genes and DNA. These V and J calls rely on TCRdb rather than the paper's analysis. For this sample there are about 4,200 distinct CDR3 sequences; roughly two fifths appear just once. The ten largest clones take up less than 3% of the sample.

This clonotype was found a few times. Its cognate antigen has yet to be identified. No base-level quality is on record; no much larger clone is a single base apart. The donor pool comprised some 350 males and some 160 females, all aged about 18 to 40 years. From approximately 180 liters of pooled peripheral blood, peripheral leukocyte polyA+ RNA was isolated. A commercial mRNA preparation from normal human peripheral blood leukocytes pooled from some 530 individuals was used as the starting material. The germline V gene (reference sequence) provides CDR1 DFQATT and CDR2 SNEGSKA. Inclusive of the bounding cysteine and phenylalanine, the CDR3 is 14 residues long. Solely the CDR3 DNA is kept, with 42 bases framed from the first base. Compared with germline, V lacks 2 bases and J lacks 5 bases; bases without a gene match: 8.

The chain links TRBV20-1 with TRBJ2-5; 7 central bases correspond to TRBD2. The sample was commercial RNA from peripheral blood pooled from many donors. The clonotype was recovered from a pool of human donors in good health; the sample was commercial RNA pooled from many donors. The base sequence is TGCAGTGCTAGAACCGGAGCGGGGAAGGAGACCCAGTACTTC. Its protein product is CSARTGAGKETQYF.